Listed below are T cell receptor beta chains from one sample, sequenced in a study of shared clonotypes between healthy human individuals. The method was immunoSEQ multiplex PCR; TCRdb's version includes in-frame clones alone and lacks a portion of them. In the table there are 2 million to 3 million clones, more than 80% of which are singletons. Material: naive CD4+ T cells sorted from blood. The origin of the receptors is a man aged 18 to 35 in good health. Both conserved end residues are part of each CDR3. A D gene is named only where the DNA matches it firmly. Clone size is not always given. Where it is, it says once, few, many or a class for expanded clones.

j_call d_call v_call clone_size cdr3_nt cdr3_aa
TRBJ1-1 . TRBV5-1 . TGCGCCAGCAGCTTGGGGCAGGACACTGAAGCTTTCTTT CASSLGQDTEAFF
TRBJ2-3 . TRBV4-1 . TGCGCCAGCAGCCAAGTTGTAGATACGCAGTATTTT CASSQVVDTQYF
TRBJ2-1 TRBD2 TRBV5-1 . TGCGCCAGCAGCTTCCTAGCGGGAGGGCCAAGTAGAGAGCAGTTCTTC CASSFLAGGPSREQFF
TRBJ1-1 . TRBV9 . TGTGCCAGCAGCCCCCCGCCCGAGAACACTGAAGCTTTCTTT CASSPPPENTEAFF
TRBJ2-1 . TRBV30 . TGTGCCTGGAGTGCGGAGATCAATGAGCAGTTCTTC CAWSAEINEQFF
TRBJ1-2 . TRBV5-1 . TGCGCCAGCAGCTCCGGACAGATCTATGGCTACACCTTC CASSSGQIYGYTF
TRBJ2-3 . TRBV5-1 . TGCGCCAGCAGCCGAGACAGTAGAAATACGCAGTATTTT CASSRDSRNTQYF
TRBJ1-1 . TRBV18 . TGTGCCAGCTCACCAGGACGGAACACTGAAGCTTTCTTT CASSPGRNTEAFF
TRBJ1-5 . TRBV30 few TGTGCCTGGAGCCCCGTTAGCAATCAGCCCCAGCATTTT CAWSPVSNQPQHF
TRBJ1-1 . TRBV10-2 . TGCGCCAGCAGTGAGTACAGACGGAAAAACACTGAAGCTTTCTTT CASSEYRRKNTEAFF
TRBJ1-1 . TRBV11-2 . TGTGCCAGCAGCTTAGTCTCGTTTTGGGAGGGTTCGAACACTGAAGCTTTCTTT CASSLVSFWEGSNTEAFF
TRBJ2-7 TRBD1 TRBV11-2 . TGTGCCAGCAGCTTAGGAATGGCAGGGGGCGGCTACGAGCAGTACTTC CASSLGMAGGGYEQYF
TRBJ2-3 TRBD2 TRBV7-6 . TGTGCCAGCAGCCCAGTAAGGCTAGCGGGTAGCACAGATACGCAGTATTTT CASSPVRLAGSTDTQYF
TRBJ2-1 . TRBV29-1 . TGCAGCGTTGAATTCGGGGGACACTACAATGAGCAGTTCTTC CSVEFGGHYNEQFF
TRBJ2-3 . TRBV7-2 . TGTGCCAGCAGCTTAGGATCAGCGGTAGATACGCAGTATTTT CASSLGSAVDTQYF
TRBJ2-2 TRBD2 TRBV7-8 . TGTGCCAGCAGCTTCGGGACTAGCGGGTCCGGGGAGCTGTTTTTT CASSFGTSGSGELFF
TRBJ2-3 . TRBV6-4 . TGTGCCAGCAGTCAGTCCATCGCAGATACGCAGTATTTT CASSQSIADTQYF
TRBJ2-2 . TRBV9 . TGTGCCAGCAGCGTAATCCCGAACACCGGGGAGCTGTTTTTT CASSVIPNTGELFF
TRBJ2-1 TRBD2 TRBV7-7 . TGTGCTAGCAGCCCAAGGACTAGCGGGAGGCCGAGCTCCTACAATGAGCAGTTCTTC CASSPRTSGRPSSYNEQFF
TRBJ1-6 . TRBV2 . TGTGCCAGCAGTGAGGGGTATTCACCCCTCCACTTT CASSEGYSPLHF
TRBJ1-1 . TRBV18 . TGTGCCAGCTCACCAGGGGCTATGAACACTGAAGCTTTCTTT CASSPGAMNTEAFF
TRBJ1-4 . TRBV28 . TGTGCCAGCAGTTCCCCCCCCGGAGCAACTAATGAAAAACTGTTTTTT CASSSPPGATNEKLFF
TRBJ1-1 . TRBV5-6 . TGTGCCAGCAGCTTAGGGCCCCCCCCGAACACTGAAGCTTTCTTT CASSLGPPPNTEAFF